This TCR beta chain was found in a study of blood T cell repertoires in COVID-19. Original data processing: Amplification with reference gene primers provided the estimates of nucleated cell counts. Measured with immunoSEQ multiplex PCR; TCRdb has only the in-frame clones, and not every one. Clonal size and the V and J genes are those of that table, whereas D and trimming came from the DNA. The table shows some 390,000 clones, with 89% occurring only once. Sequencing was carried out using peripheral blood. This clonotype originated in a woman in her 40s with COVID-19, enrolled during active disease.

The CDR3 nucleotides are TGTGCCATCAGTGGATCCGGGACAGGGACGCGTGGAAACACCATATATTTT. It codes for CAISGSGTGTRGNTIYF. The chain has TRBV10-3 and TRBJ1-3; 9 bases are a match to TRBD1. CDR3 length: 17 residues. V lost 4 bases, J lost 3 bases, and 10 bases stayed unmatched. Germline V gives CDR1 ENHRY, CDR2 SYGVKD.